This T cell receptor (beta chain) was captured by sequencing in a study of human T cells and chemical hapten exposure (dated by TCRdb to about 2021). General notes on the study: For sensitization, 2% DPC in acetone was applied to a 2 cm by 2 cm area of upper inner arm skin. Libraries were pooled for sequencing, and variation in per-sample TCR yields was attributed mainly to small differences in library volumes within the pool. Blood samples were taken from patients before sensitization (week 0) and at 2, 6 and about 24 weeks after DPC sensitization. The patient cohort, mostly female, included alopecia areata with under or over 50% scalp involvement, alopecia totalis and alopecia universalis. The study tracked peripheral blood TCR repertoire changes in vivo during primary and secondary sensitization to the hapten diphenylcyclopropenone (DPC) in alopecia patients. For TCR sequencing, blood came from 25 to 35 alopecia patients at anywhere from one to four time points (pre-sensitization, 2, 6 and 24 weeks). Weekly therapeutic DPC doses were additionally applied to the scalp of patients throughout the approximately 25-week study period. Patch testing was performed on the upper back with Finn chambers containing 0.01% DPC, and the patch tests were scored after 6 days according to International Contact Dermatitis Research Group standards.

What the time point label conveys for this sample: pre-sensitization, week 0. In the paper's terms, the treatment or condition label means: therapeutic diphenylcyclopropenone sensitization with weekly scalp DPC. At each patch-test visit, blood was drawn before the patch test was applied. Patients were considered eligible if aged 18 to 70, diagnosed with alopecia and deemed suitable for DPC therapy, and patients were excluded if pregnant. Total RNA was isolated from unfractionated whole blood collected in Tempus Blood RNA tubes. The sample holds a few counts of this clonotype. What antigen it recognizes has not been identified. No much larger clone exists at a distance of one base, and base qualities are not known. Trimming leaves V shorter by 1 base and J shorter by 4 bases, with the junction holding 5 bases beyond the gene matches. CDR1 and CDR2, per the germline V gene (reference sequence), are DFQATT and SNEGSKA. CDR3 length: 15 amino acids, cysteine to phenylalanine. Left in the record is the CDR3 DNA by itself, 45 bases read in frame from the first base.

The library came from RACE. Sequenced on a NextSeq 500. During library preparation, unique molecular identifiers were attached to individual cDNA molecules so that TCRs could be counted in a quantitative, reproducible way. Both TCR alpha and TCR beta chains were sequenced from each blood RNA sample. The study's own analysis went as follows. The median number of TCRs per sample was around 96,000, ranging from 23,224 to 690,600. V, J and CDR3 annotation of the TCR reads was carried out using the Decombinator software suite. For the PS versus PT1 abundance plots, all samples were subsampled to the same number of TCRs (28,000). Expanded TCRs were defined as absent before sensitization and observed at least eight times at the 2-week time point. In TCRdb, the public reads were trimmed at Q25 with fastp and aligned with MiXCR, with productive beta chains retained. Duplicate CDR3 protein sequences are folded into a single record with the most common DNA and genes. The V and J calls and clone size come from TCRdb's table, not from the authors' own analysis. The sample table shows under 400,000 distinct CDR3 sequences, and roughly 4.6% are seen once. The biggest ten clones account for around 2.6% of the sample.

The paper's findings and limits, for the study overall: Repeated subsampling changed both the strength of the expansion versus patch-test correlation and the threshold at which that correlation became significant. Compared with pre-sensitization or healthy control sets, expanded TCRs formed significantly more large CDR3 similarity clusters, which is consistent with antigen-driven responses. The number of PT1 expanded TCRs positively correlated with patch test score, significant at thresholds 8, 16 and 32 but not 4. Alopecia, a presumed autoimmune disease, was present in all patients, so the immune response of the patients might differ from that of healthy individuals. DPC sensitization did not change the number of TCRs with a frequency above 1 in 1000, and there was no evidence of changes in global repertoire structure.

This receptor was obtained from a woman aged 45-65 years with alopecia areata. Some clones in this sample may be carry-over from other donors' samples. The sequenced sample was whole blood, obtained in connection with sensitization to the hapten diphenylcyclopropenone (DPC). This receptor chain uses TRBV20-1 and TRBJ2-3, with 10 middle bases fitting TRBD2. The CDR3 corresponds to CSARGQAGGSDTQYF. The nucleotide sequence is TGCAGTGCTAGAGGTCAAGCGGGAGGGTCAGATACGCAGTATTTT.